The text below deals with one TCR beta chain. Its matching antigen is unknown. The data were obtained in a study of cytomegalovirus exposure and HLA in healthy donors. Primers included in the PCR were 60 Vbeta and 13 Jbeta primers. TCRdb's table, derived via immunoSEQ multiplex PCR, lists solely in-frame clones and lacks some. The sample includes 85,000 to 100,000 clones, 60% to 75% seen only once; the top ten take 2.5% to 3.5%. General study points: Certain indistinguishable V segments, among them TRBV6-2 and TRBV6-3, were excluded. In vitro data verified a few CMV-associated chains as specific for CMV antigens.

CDR1 and CDR2 (germline): SGHTA, FQGTGA. Trimming shortened V by 0 bases and J by 8 bases, and 5 bases separated the two germline ends. The CDR3 runs to 13 residues. This sequence originates from a man between 60 and 70 years old in good health and CMV-seronegative. This chain links TRBV7-3 with TRBJ1-6; D is undetermined. The sequenced material came from PBMCs. As DNA, the CDR3 is TGTGCCAGCAGCTTAACGGCAGATTCACCCCTCCACTTT. Its translation is CASSLTADSPLHF.